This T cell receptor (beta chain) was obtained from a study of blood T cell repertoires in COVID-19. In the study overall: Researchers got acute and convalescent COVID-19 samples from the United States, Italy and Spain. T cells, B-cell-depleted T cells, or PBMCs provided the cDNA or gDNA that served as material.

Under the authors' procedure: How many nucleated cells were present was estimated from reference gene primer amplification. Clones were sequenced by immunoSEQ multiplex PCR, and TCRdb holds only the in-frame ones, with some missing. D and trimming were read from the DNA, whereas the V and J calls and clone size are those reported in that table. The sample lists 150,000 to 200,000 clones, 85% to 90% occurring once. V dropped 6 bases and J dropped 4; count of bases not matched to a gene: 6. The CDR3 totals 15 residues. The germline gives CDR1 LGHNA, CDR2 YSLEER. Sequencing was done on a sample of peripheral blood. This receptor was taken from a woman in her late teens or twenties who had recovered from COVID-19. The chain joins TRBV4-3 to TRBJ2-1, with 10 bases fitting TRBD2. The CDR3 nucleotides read TGCGCCAGCAGTACCGGGACTAGCGAATACAATGAGCAGTTCTTC. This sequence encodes CASSTGTSEYNEQFF.